This T cell receptor beta chain was obtained from a study of cytomegalovirus exposure and HLA in healthy donors. General observations from the study: A previous analysis found most TCR beta V segments productive roughly 87% or roughly 30% of the time. Later analysis found that TCR beta chains associated with HLA were more clonally expanded than other, equally common chains. Indistinguishable V segments such as TRBV6-2 and TRBV6-3 were excluded. For most TCR sequences rarity was the rule, although some public TCRs occurred in many donors.

The PCR had 60 Vbeta and 13 Jbeta primers. Sequenced by immunoSEQ multiplex PCR; TCRdb stores in-frame clones only, minus some. The table includes over 75,000 clones, around 74% detected once. As concerns this clone: Antigen: not known.

Germline V CDR1 and CDR2: MRHNA, SNTAGT. The CDR3 has 15 residues. With 4 bases clipped from V and 6 bases from J, the junction kept 6 bases outside the gene matches. The TCR was taken from a man aged 45-65 years in good health and CMV-seropositive. This chain joins TRBV6-4 and TRBJ2-1; 10 positions match TRBD2. What was sequenced was PBMCs. This CDR3 is CASSVSGGAPNEQFF. DNA of the CDR3: TGTGCCAGCAGTGTAAGCGGGGGGGCCCCCAATGAGCAGTTCTTC.